The 21 T cell receptor beta chains given below trace back to one sample, sequenced in a study of cytomegalovirus exposure and HLA in healthy donors. This PCR relied on a set of 60 Vbeta primers and 13 Jbeta primers. The assay was immunoSEQ multiplex PCR, and TCRdb's table has in-frame clones only and misses some. Of around 160,000 clones in the sample, 68% are singletons; the top ten hold roughly 4%. Sequenced sample: PBMCs. These receptors all come from a woman under 30 in good health and CMV-seropositive.

V is TRBV7-9 and J is TRBJ2-3, with D possibly TRBD2 on 6 matching bases. V was cut by 7 bases and J by 0 bases, with 14 bases left in between. The CDR3 has 15 amino acids. CDR1 is SEHNR, CDR2 FQNEAQ, per germline (reference sequence). This CDR3 is CASTPGGESTDTQYF. Written as DNA, the CDR3 is TGTGCCAGCACCCCGGGCGGGGAGAGCACAGATACGCAGTATTTT.

The sample holds a few counts of this clone. The J gene is TRBJ1-2, the V gene TRBV11-2, with D perhaps matching TRBD1 (6 bases). The V end lost 5 bases, the J end lost 4 bases, and 14 bases lay between the germline ends. Germline lookup yields CDR1 SGHAT and CDR2 FQNNGV. The CDR3 spans 14 residues. CDR3 loop: CASSRYRVGYGYTF. CDR3 coding DNA: TGTGCCAGCAGCCGATACAGGGTCGGCTATGGCTACACCTTC.

CDR3 residues: CASTAGKDREPNTDTQYF. The CDR3 DNA is TGTGCCAGCACAGCGGGGAAGGACAGGGAGCCAAACACAGATACGCAGTATTTT. This rearrangement joins TRBV25-1 to TRBJ2-3; D may be TRBD1 (8 bases). The germline CDR1 and CDR2 sequences are MGHDK and SYGVNS. The CDR3 extends over 18 amino acids. Trimming took off 7 bases at V and 2 bases at J, with 25 bases between the two ends.

The V call is TRBV10-2, the J call TRBJ1-1; D is ambiguous. Germline CDR1 reads WSHSY; CDR2 reads SAAADI. Trimming stripped 9 bases from V and 7 bases from J, with 15 bases between. This CDR3 has 12 residues. In DNA, the CDR3 is TGCGCCAGTAAGGAGCTGCATAATGAAGCTTTCTTT. This gives the protein CASKELHNEAFF.

This rearrangement joins TRBV5-1 to TRBJ1-1; TRBD1 aligns across 8 bases. The CDR3 is made up of 16 amino acids. Germline assignment: CDR1 SGHRS and CDR2 YFSETQ. After removal of 4 bases from V and 5 bases from J, the junction contained 13 bases not matched to a gene. For the CDR3, the DNA is TGCGCCAGCAGCGGACGGGCGGACAGGGTCTTGACTGAAGCTTTCTTT. Protein: CASSGRADRVLTEAFF.

The chain recombines TRBV2 with TRBJ2-7; a possible D gene is TRBD2 (7 bases). The CDR3 extends over 14 amino acids. Trimming shortened V by 0 bases and J by 7 bases, and 13 bases separated the two germline ends. Germline-derived CDR1 and CDR2 are SNHLY and FYNNEI. The CDR3 nucleotides read TGTGCCAGCAGTGAAGCCCGGGGAGGGGGGGAGCAGTACTTC. Protein: CASSEARGGGEQYF.

This chain links TRBV2 with TRBJ2-3; 8 bases align to TRBD2. The germline gives CDR1 SNHLY, CDR2 FYNNEI. CDR3 size: 17 residues. V was pared by 1 base and J by 5 bases, with 11 bases of the junction left unmatched. The CDR3 is CASSEDDLSGGGDTQYF. The CDR3 DNA reads as TGTGCCAGCAGTGAAGATGATTTGTCGGGGGGGGGAGATACGCAGTATTTT.

Worth noting for this clone: One junction end does not reproduce the germline sequence, and a read error may be involved. The gene calls are TRBV7-8 and TRBJ2-2; 11 bases align to TRBD2. Germline CDR1 and CDR2: SGHVS and FQNEAQ. This CDR3 is built from 15 residues. CDR3 DNA sequence: TGTGCCAGCAGCCTAGCGGGGGGCGGGGGCGGGGAGCTGTTTTTT. Translating it yields CASSLAGGGGGELFF.

This clone was found once. The chain recombines TRBV6-5 with TRBJ2-1; 8 bases match TRBD1. Trimming removed 5 bases from V and 2 bases from J; junction bases left unmatched: 2. CDR1 is MNHEY, CDR2 SVGAGI, per germline. CDR3 length equals 14 residues. The CDR3 nucleotides are TGTGCCAGCAGTCGGACAGGGCCCTACAATGAGCAGTTCTTC. Translated, it gives CASSRTGPYNEQFF.

The V gene is TRBV6-1, the J gene TRBJ1-6, with 7 bases aligning to TRBD1. Germline assignment: CDR1 MNHNS and CDR2 SASEGT. CDR3 length: 15 amino acids. V lost 7 bases to trimming and J lost 1 base; unmatched junction nucleotides: 4. This CDR3 is CASTGDRSYNSPLHF. CDR3 DNA: TGTGCCAGCACAGGGGACAGATCCTATAATTCACCCCTCCACTTT.

The J gene is TRBJ2-7, the V gene TRBV30, with D possibly TRBD2 on 5 matching bases. The ends were cut back, 3 bases at V and 4 bases at J, with 7 bases in the middle. Germline V CDR1 and CDR2: GTSNPN, SVGIG (reference sequence). The CDR3 totals 11 residues. As DNA, the CDR3 is TGTGCCTGGAGGGACTTGTACGAGCAGTACTTC. Translating it yields CAWRDLYEQYF.

This chain joins TRBV23-1 and TRBJ1-2; tentative D call: TRBD1 (5 bases). TRBV23-1 is an ORF, and what it does is uncertain. V lost 4 bases and J lost 5, with 38 bases in between. The CDR3 length is 22 residues. The CDR3 bases are TGCGCCAGCAGTCCCGCGGGGCCCAGCGAGAACCCCCCACTAACGGACACTTATGGCTACACCTTC. This gives the protein CASSPAGPSENPPLTDTYGYTF.

This clone occurred once. The chain has TRBV27 and TRBJ1-1, with 8 nucleotides matching TRBD1. Germline V gene sequence: CDR1 MNHEY, CDR2 SMNVEV (reference sequence). The V and J ends lost 4 bases and 0 bases, in that order; junction bases with no gene match: 4. The CDR3 contains 15 residues. CDR3 residues: CASSSIQGVNTEAFF. The CDR3 DNA follows: TGTGCCAGCAGTTCTATACAGGGGGTGAACACTGAAGCTTTCTTT.

This clone has just one count. The CDR3 here is CASGLDSYTEAFF. DNA of the CDR3: TGTGCTAGTGGTTTGGACAGTTACACTGAAGCTTTCTTT. The chain carries TRBV12-5 and TRBJ1-1; D is unclear. V lost 1 base, J lost 3 bases, and 6 bases lay in between. CDR1 is LGHNT and CDR2 is FRNRAP in the germline V gene. There are 13 residues in the CDR3.

This chain connects TRBV27 to TRBJ2-5, with 10 bases lining up with TRBD1. With the DNA end fitting TRBJ2-7 better, the J assignment may be wrong. Germline V gene sequence: CDR1 MNHEY, CDR2 SMNVEV (reference sequence). The length of the CDR3 is 18 residues. The CDR3 protein is CASSITTFGQGVSYEQYF. Written as DNA, the CDR3 is TGTGCCAGCAGCATAACCACTTTCGGACAGGGGGTCTCCTACGAGCAGTACTTC.

Here the CDR3 reads CASTTNSANTGELFF. CDR3 nucleotides: TGTGCCAGTACCACGAACTCGGCGAACACCGGGGAGCTGTTTTTT. This sequence joins TRBV19 and TRBJ2-2; no firm D call. V lost 7 bases and J lost 0, with 12 bases in between. The V gene's germline CDR1 is LNHDA and CDR2 SQIVND (reference sequence). The CDR3 spans 15 residues.

The chain links TRBV6-1 to TRBJ1-6; weak D call: TRBD1 (6 bases). Trimming cost V 8 bases and J 0 bases, with 11 bases left between them. Looked up from germline, CDR1 is MNHNS and CDR2 is SASEGT. The CDR3 loop spans 15 amino acids. As DNA, the CDR3 is TGTGCCAGCTACAGGGCTAGCTCCTATAATTCACCCCTCCACTTT. The encoded protein is CASYRASSYNSPLHF.

V gene TRBV4-1 combines with J gene TRBJ1-5; unclear D gene. Per germline, CDR1 MGHRA and CDR2 YSYEKL. The germline V and J ends were trimmed by 5 bases and 0 bases, with 11 bases remaining between them. The CDR3 sequence is 15 residues long. Here the CDR3 DNA reads TGCGCCAGCAGCGACACACTTTATAGCAATCAGCCCCAGCATTTT. This gives the protein CASSDTLYSNQPQHF.

This rearrangement joins TRBV9 to TRBJ2-3; D unclear. With 1 base removed from V and 2 bases from J, the gap between germline ends came to 5 bases. Per the germline V gene, CDR1 is SGDLS and CDR2 is YYNGEE. The CDR3 runs to 13 residues. In DNA, the CDR3 is TGTGCCAGCAGCGTATATAACACAGATACGCAGTATTTT. Protein product: CASSVYNTDTQYF.

The chain carries TRBV15 and TRBJ2-5; the D gene is possibly TRBD2 (5 bases). The germline gives CDR1 LNHNV, CDR2 YYDKDF (reference sequence). V gave up 0 bases and J gave up 1 base, with 12 bases separating them. There are 16 residues in the CDR3. CDR3 sequence (DNA): TGTGCCACCAGCAGAGAACGAGAGGGCAGCCAAGAGACCCAGTACTTC. It encodes CATSREREGSQETQYF.

J is TRBJ1-4 and V is TRBV7-2; possibly TRBD1 for D (5 bases). Germline CDR1 and CDR2: SGHTA and FQGNSA. This CDR3 contains 17 residues. Deletions cut 4 bases from V and 5 bases from J, with 20 bases between. The CDR3 DNA is TGTGCCAGCAGCTCCGGCGGGGGGAGGGGCCTAAATGAAAAACTGTTTTTT. Amino acids: CASSSGGGRGLNEKLFF.